The sample holds a few counts of the clone carrying this T cell receptor beta chain. Its antigen is currently unknown. This entry belongs to a study of OX40 agonist ivuxolimab in advanced cancers. Study-level background: Partial responses were seen in three patients, one with hepatocellular carcinoma and two with cutaneous melanoma.

Study outcomes and limitations: On average, CD8+ T cells showed a greater number of expanded clones than CD4+. At 0.1 to 3.0 mg/kg and by week 6, CD4+ and CD8+ T cells in the blood had expanded clonally.

The protocol was immunoSEQ multiplex PCR, while the TCRdb copy is restricted to in-frame clones and leaves out a portion. The table has over 95,000 clones, 91% seen once; the top ten hold about 0.31%. Germline V CDR1 and CDR2: SGHKS, YYEKEE (reference sequence). The CDR3 sequence is 15 residues long. V trimming: 2 bases; J trimming: 7 bases; junction bases outside the gene matches: 11. This receptor was identified in an adult with an advanced solid tumor such as melanoma, head and neck, liver or kidney cancer. The sample was CD4+ or CD8+ T cells sorted from blood, taken in a trial of the OX40 agonist ivuxolimab. The gene calls are TRBV5-5 and TRBJ2-7; 8 bases line up with TRBD1. The CDR3 DNA reads as TGTGCCAGCAGCTTACCGGGACAGGAGTTTGGAGAGCAGTACTTC. Translating it yields CASSLPGQEFGEQYF.